A selection of T cell receptor beta chains follows, all from one sample in a study of T cell responses to AZD1222 COVID-19 vaccine. Sequencing was performed with immunoSEQ multiplex PCR; in TCRdb, only in-frame clones are kept and a portion is missing. The sample gives about 150,000 clones, over 90% of which show up once; about 5.1% is in the top ten. The sample here was peripheral blood, taken on day 0 of AZD1222 vaccination. The receptors here all came from an adult in good health. Both conserved end residues are part of each CDR3. Each record gives: J gene, V gene, D gene, clone size, CDR3 protein, CDR3 DNA. A D gene is named only where the DNA matches it firmly. A row's size may be missing; if present it is once, few, many or a size class.

>TRBJ2-7|TRBV12-5|TRBD2|NA
CASGLGLAGLGEQYF
TGTGCTAGTGGTTTGGGACTAGCGGGACTCGGCGAGCAGTACTTC
>TRBJ2-2|TRBV5-6|NA|NA
CASSPVVTGELFF
TGTGCCAGCAGCCCGGTTGTGACCGGGGAGCTGTTTTTT
>TRBJ2-7|TRBV28|NA|NA
CASREVGEQYF
TGTGCCAGCAGGGAAGTCGGGGAGCAGTACTTC
>TRBJ2-5|TRBV27|NA|NA
CASSPVGGNHQETQYF
TGTGCCAGCAGCCCTGTAGGCGGCAACCATCAAGAGACCCAGTACTTC
>TRBJ2-7|TRBV5-1|NA|NA
CASSLFGGAYEQYF
TGCGCCAGCAGCTTGTTCGGCGGAGCCTACGAGCAGTACTTC
>TRBJ2-1|TRBV5-6|TRBD1|NA
CASSPGTVRQFF
TGTGCCAGCAGCCCCGGGACAGTGCGGCAGTTCTTC
>TRBJ2-2|TRBV28|NA|NA
CASSLMGSSGRVGELFF
TGTGCCAGCAGTTTAATGGGTTCGTCCGGGAGAGTCGGAGAGCTGTTTTTT
>TRBJ2-1|TRBV6-5|NA|NA
CASSLDRSSYNEQFF
TGTGCCAGCAGCCTAGACAGGAGCTCCTACAATGAGCAGTTCTTC
>TRBJ1-1|TRBV3-1/TRBV3-2|TRBD1|NA
CASSQVDRGRTEAFF
TGTGCCAGCAGCCAAGTGGACAGGGGACGAACTGAAGCTTTCTTT
>TRBJ1-3|TRBV30|NA|NA
CAWSRGDSGNTIYF
TGTGCCTGGAGCAGAGGGGACTCTGGAAACACCATATATTTT
>TRBJ2-2|TRBV2|TRBD1|NA
CASNERTGADTGELFF
TGTGCCAGCAACGAGAGGACAGGGGCCGACACCGGGGAGCTGTTTTTT
>TRBJ2-1|TRBV28|TRBD2|NA
CASSTSGGLAGFYNEQFF
TGTGCCAGCAGTACCTCAGGGGGACTAGCGGGTTTCTACAATGAGCAGTTCTTC
>TRBJ2-2|TRBV28|NA|few
CASTRGTITGELFF
TGTGCCAGCACACGCGGGACGATCACCGGGGAGCTGTTTTTT
>TRBJ1-6|TRBV7-2|NA|NA
CASSRYDSSSPLHF
TGTGCCAGCAGCCGGTACGACAGTTCTTCACCCCTCCACTTT
>TRBJ2-2|TRBV6-5|NA|NA
CASRTGLVRELFF
TGTGCCAGCAGGACAGGTTTGGTCCGGGAGCTGTTTTTT
>TRBJ1-2|TRBV3-1/TRBV3-2|TRBD1|NA
CASSQDRQGAGGYTF
TGTGCCAGCAGCCAAGATCGACAGGGGGCGGGAGGCTACACCTTC
>TRBJ2-7|TRBV5-1|TRBD2|once
CASSLVPLLAGGPHEQYF
TGCGCCAGCAGCTTGGTTCCTCTACTAGCGGGAGGCCCCCACGAGCAGTACTTC
>TRBJ2-3|TRBV7-9|TRBD2|NA
CASSPLAGVVSDTQYF
TGTGCCAGCAGCCCTCTAGCGGGAGTGGTCTCAGATACGCAGTATTTT
>TRBJ1-1|TRBV28|NA|NA
CASSFAGNTMNTEAFF
TGTGCCAGCAGTTTTGCAGGCAACACCATGAACACTGAAGCTTTCTTT
>TRBJ2-7|TRBV12-3/TRBV12-4|NA|NA
CASSLAGYEQYF
TGTGCCAGCAGTTTAGCAGGCTACGAGCAGTACTTC
>TRBJ2-5|TRBV11-2|NA|NA
CASSLVGVETQYF
TGTGCCAGCAGCTTAGTTGGAGTGGAGACCCAGTACTTC
>TRBJ1-1|TRBV28|NA|NA
CASSSPIDGDTEAFF
TGTGCCAGCAGTTCTCCAATCGACGGAGACACTGAAGCTTTCTTT
>TRBJ2-1|TRBV24-1|NA|NA
CATSNPGRWDDEQFF
TGTGCCACCAGTAATCCGGGACGATGGGATGATGAGCAGTTCTTC
>TRBJ2-7|TRBV15|NA|NA
CATSRDSTSYEQYF
TGTGCCACCAGCAGAGATAGCACTTCCTACGAGCAGTACTTC
>TRBJ1-4|TRBV19|TRBD1|NA
CASGQEQNEKLFF
TGTGCCAGTGGACAGGAACAAAATGAAAAACTGTTTTTT
>TRBJ2-3|TRBV10-3|TRBD1|NA
CATLGQGVPTDTQYF
TGTGCCACGCTGGGACAGGGAGTCCCCACAGATACGCAGTATTTT
>TRBJ2-5|TRBV18|TRBD2|NA
CASSPRGGFQETQYF
TGTGCCAGCTCACCCCGGGGGGGTTTCCAAGAGACCCAGTACTTC
>TRBJ2-2|TRBV27|NA|NA
CASSLDRNTGELFF
TGTGCCAGCAGTCTCGACAGAAACACCGGGGAGCTGTTTTTT
>TRBJ2-1|TRBV11-2|TRBD1|NA
CASSLTGISYNEQFF
TGTGCCAGCAGCTTGACAGGGATCTCCTACAATGAGCAGTTCTTC
>TRBJ1-4|TRBV4-1|NA|NA
CASSLDRSTNEKLFF
TGCGCCAGCAGCCTAGACCGATCAACTAATGAAAAACTGTTTTTT
>TRBJ2-1|TRBV30|NA|NA
CAYRAGYNEQFF
TGTGCCTACAGGGCCGGTTACAATGAGCAGTTCTTC
>TRBJ1-4|TRBV28|NA|NA
CASSFVLGTEEGTNEKLFF
TGTGCCAGCAGTTTCGTTCTCGGGACGGAGGAGGGAACTAATGAAAAACTGTTTTTT
>TRBJ1-2|TRBV5-1|NA|NA
CASSPLGGYGYTF
TGCGCCAGCAGCCCCCTCGGTGGATATGGCTACACCTTC
>TRBJ2-7|TRBV7-9|TRBD2|NA
CASSYSSGRLHEQYF
TGTGCCAGCAGCTATTCTAGCGGGAGGCTTCACGAGCAGTACTTC
>TRBJ2-2|TRBV7-9|NA|once
CASSLAGGDTGELFF
TGTGCCAGCAGCTTAGCGGGAGGAGACACCGGGGAGCTGTTTTTT
>TRBJ2-3|TRBV7-8|NA|NA
CASSLATGITDTQYF
TGTGCCAGCAGCTTGGCGACAGGTATCACAGATACGCAGTATTTT
>TRBJ2-3|TRBV3-1/TRBV3-2|NA|once
CASSQDVVRTDTQYF
TGTGCCAGCAGCCAAGATGTCGTCCGCACAGATACGCAGTATTTT
>TRBJ2-1|TRBV7-2|TRBD2|few
CASSFGRANEQFF
TGTGCCAGCAGCTTCGGGAGGGCTAATGAGCAGTTCTTC
>TRBJ2-7|TRBV30|TRBD2|NA
CAWSKTSRNYEQYF
TGTGCCTGGAGTAAGACTAGCCGAAACTACGAGCAGTACTTC
>TRBJ2-1|TRBV5-1|NA|NA
CASTADHANEQFF
TGCGCCAGCACTGCTGACCACGCCAATGAGCAGTTCTTC
>TRBJ1-2|TRBV2|NA|NA
CASSEFAAAYGYTF
TGTGCCAGCAGTGAATTTGCAGCGGCCTATGGCTACACCTTC